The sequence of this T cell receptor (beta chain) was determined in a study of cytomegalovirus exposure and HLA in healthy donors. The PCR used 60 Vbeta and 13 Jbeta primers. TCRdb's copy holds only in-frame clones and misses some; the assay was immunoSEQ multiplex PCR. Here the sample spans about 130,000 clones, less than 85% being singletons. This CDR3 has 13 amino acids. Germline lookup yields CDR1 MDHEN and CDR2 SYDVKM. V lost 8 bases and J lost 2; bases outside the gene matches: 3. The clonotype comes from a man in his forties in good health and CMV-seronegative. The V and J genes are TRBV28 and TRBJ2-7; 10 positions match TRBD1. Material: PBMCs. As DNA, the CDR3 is TGTGCCAGCTGGACAGGGGGGACCTACGAGCAGTACTTC. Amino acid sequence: CASWTGGTYEQYF.